This T cell receptor (beta chain) was obtained from a study of blood T cells in healthy people across ages. The study, taken as a whole, reports: Per million T cells, TCR beta diversity dropped roughly linearly as age increased.

The CDR3 extends over 15 amino acids. Trimming removed 5 bases at V and 0 bases at J, with 14 bases between. The germline V gene encodes CDR1 DFQATT and CDR2 SNEGSKA (reference sequence). Sample-barcoded 5' priming and a J-beta primer mix drove a second PCR of roughly 6 to 12 cycles. One entry per CDR3 protein, called by TCRdb with MiXCR from the 5' RACE reads. The sample has approximately 1,000,000 distinct CDR3 sequences, around two fifths seen once. About this clonotype itself: Its target is not known.

Sequenced sample: blood. This receptor was identified in a man between 18 and 35 years old in good health. The J gene is TRBJ2-1, the V gene TRBV20-1; a possible D gene is TRBD2 (6 bases). CDR3 sequence reads: CSAHSGASSYNEQFF. The CDR3 DNA reads TGCAGTGCTCATAGCGGAGCGAGCTCCTACAATGAGCAGTTCTTC.